These T cell receptor beta chains were read from a single sample in a study of blood T cell repertoires in COVID-19. Generated by immunoSEQ multiplex PCR, the TCRdb table keeps only in-frame clones and is missing some. The sample contains roughly 200,000 clones, almost 90% of which appear only once. The source material was peripheral blood. The receptors stem from a man aged 50 to 60 with acute or convalescent COVID-19. Both conserved end residues are part of each CDR3. A D gene is named only where the DNA matches it firmly. Clone size appears in some rows only: once, few, many, or a class for an expanded clone.

V gene	J gene	clone size	D gene	CDR3 protein	CDR3 DNA
TRBV6-6	TRBJ2-5	NA	TRBD1	CASSRRGQGETQYF	TGTGCCAGCAGTAGAAGGGGGCAGGGAGAGACCCAGTACTTC
TRBV6-1	TRBJ2-1	once	TRBD2	CASSVVAGEGYNEQFF	TGTGCCAGCAGTGTCGTCGCGGGAGAAGGCTACAATGAGCAGTTCTTC
TRBV19	TRBJ1-3	NA	NA	CASSILAGTGNTIYF	TGTGCCAGTAGTATTCTCGCAGGTACTGGAAACACCATATATTTT
TRBV28	TRBJ1-5	NA	NA	CASIMRGVEQPQHF	TGTGCCAGCATAATGCGGGGGGTCGAGCAGCCCCAGCATTTT
TRBV11-1	TRBJ2-2	NA	NA	CASSLRELKTGELFF	TGTGCCAGCAGCTTGAGGGAGTTGAAGACCGGGGAGCTGTTTTTT
TRBV5-1	TRBJ1-1	NA	NA	CASSGGTGVPEAFF	TGCGCCAGCAGCGGAGGTACGGGGGTCCCTGAAGCTTTCTTT
TRBV9	TRBJ2-3	NA	TRBD2	CASSSAGVDTQYF	TGTGCCAGCAGCTCAGCGGGGGTCGATACGCAGTATTTT
TRBV24-1	TRBJ2-2	NA	TRBD1	CATSDSTGGQGTGELFF	TGTGCCACCAGTGACTCAACAGGGGGCCAGGGCACCGGGGAGCTGTTTTTT
TRBV19	TRBJ1-3	NA	NA	CASTQLGRTGNTIYF	TGTGCCAGTACTCAGCTAGGCAGAACTGGAAACACCATATATTTT
TRBV7-2	TRBJ1-1	NA	NA	CASSRPGVGNTEAFF	TGTGCCAGCAGCAGACCAGGGGTGGGGAACACTGAAGCTTTCTTT
TRBV19	TRBJ2-1	NA	TRBD2	CASSPTSGRRNNEQFF	TGTGCCAGTAGTCCGACTAGCGGGAGACGAAACAATGAGCAGTTCTTC